This T cell receptor beta chain was captured by sequencing in a study of cytomegalovirus exposure and HLA in healthy donors. The CDR3 is 18 residues long. CDR1 MNHNS and CDR2 SASEGT come from the germline V gene. V was cut by 2 bases and J by 0 bases, with 18 bases left in between. Turning to this clone: Its matching antigen is unknown.

Findings of the study overall: Of the V segments, some could not be distinguished, including TRBV6-2 and TRBV6-3, and were excluded.

Primers for the PCR totalled 60 Vbeta and 13 Jbeta. TCRdb's table, derived via immunoSEQ multiplex PCR, lists solely in-frame clones and lacks some. Of about 140,000 clones listed, around 82% are singletons. This rearrangement joins TRBV6-1 to TRBJ2-3, with D maybe TRBD2 (6 bases). The source material was PBMCs. This TCR derives from a man aged 45-65 years in good health and CMV-seronegative. CDR3 nucleotide sequence: TGTGCCAGCAGTGAAAGGAGGGGATGGTTGGTTAGCACAGATACGCAGTATTTT. It encodes CASSERRGWLVSTDTQYF.